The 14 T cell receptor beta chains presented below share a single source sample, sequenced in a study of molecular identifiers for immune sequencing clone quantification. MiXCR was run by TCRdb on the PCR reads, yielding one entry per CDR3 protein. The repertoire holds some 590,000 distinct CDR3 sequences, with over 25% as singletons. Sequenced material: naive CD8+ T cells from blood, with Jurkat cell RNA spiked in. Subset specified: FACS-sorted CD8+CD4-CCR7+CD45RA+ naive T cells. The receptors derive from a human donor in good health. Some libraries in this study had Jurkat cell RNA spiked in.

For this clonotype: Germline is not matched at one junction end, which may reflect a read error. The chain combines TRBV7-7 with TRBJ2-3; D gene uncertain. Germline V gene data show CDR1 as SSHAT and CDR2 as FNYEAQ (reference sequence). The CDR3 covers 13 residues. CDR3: CASSLVMTDTQYF. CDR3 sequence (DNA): TGTGCTAGCAGCTTAGTGATGACAGATACGCAGTATTTT.

The CDR3 nucleotides are TGTGCCAGCAGTGCCTTAGGAATGAACACTGAAGCTTTCTTT. As protein: CASSALGMNTEAFF. The chain employs TRBV27 and TRBJ1-1; no clear D gene. The CDR3 extends over 14 amino acids. Per germline, CDR1 MNHEY and CDR2 SMNVEV (reference sequence). Trimming removed 5 bases at V and 0 bases at J, with 10 bases between.

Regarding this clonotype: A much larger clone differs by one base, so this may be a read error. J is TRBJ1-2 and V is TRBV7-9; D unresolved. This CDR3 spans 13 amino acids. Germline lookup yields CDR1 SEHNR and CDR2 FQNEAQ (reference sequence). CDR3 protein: CTSSPTVDAGYTF. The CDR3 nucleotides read TGTACCAGCAGTCCTACCGTCGATGCTGGCTACACCTTC.

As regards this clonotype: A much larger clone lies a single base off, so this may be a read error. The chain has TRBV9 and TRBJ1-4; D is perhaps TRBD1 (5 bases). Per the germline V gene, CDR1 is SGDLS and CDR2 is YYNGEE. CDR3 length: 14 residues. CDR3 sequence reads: CASSGSQVNEKPFF. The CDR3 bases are TGTGCCAGCAGCGGGTCACAGGTTAATGAAAAACCGTTTTTT.

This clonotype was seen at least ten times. CDR3 sequence (DNA): TGTGCCAGCAGCATAGACCGGAGGAGCACAGATACGCAGTATTTT. Translation: CASSIDRRSTDTQYF. J is TRBJ2-3 and V is TRBV21-1; the D call in the table, TRBD2, was not verified against the DNA. TRBV21-1 is given as a pseudogene. This CDR3 region has 15 residues.

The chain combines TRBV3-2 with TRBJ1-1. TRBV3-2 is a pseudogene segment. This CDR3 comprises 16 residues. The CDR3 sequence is CASSQHDIPANTEAFF. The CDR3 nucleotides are TGTGCCAGCAGCCAACACGATATTCCGGCGAACACTGAAGCTTTCTTT.

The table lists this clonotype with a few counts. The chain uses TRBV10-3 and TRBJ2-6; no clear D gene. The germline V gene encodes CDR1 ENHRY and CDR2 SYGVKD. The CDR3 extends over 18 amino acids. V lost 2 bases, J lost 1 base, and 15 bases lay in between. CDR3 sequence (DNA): TGTGCCATCAGTGAGACAACGCTCGACCTATCTGGGGCCAACGTCCTGACTTTC. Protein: CAISETTLDLSGANVLTF.

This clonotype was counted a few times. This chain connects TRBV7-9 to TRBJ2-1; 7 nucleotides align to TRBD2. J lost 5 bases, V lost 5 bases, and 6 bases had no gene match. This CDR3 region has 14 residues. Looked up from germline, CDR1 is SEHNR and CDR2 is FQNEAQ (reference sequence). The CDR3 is CASSDSGVDNEQFF. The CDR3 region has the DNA TGTGCCAGCAGCGACAGCGGGGTGGACAATGAGCAGTTCTTC.

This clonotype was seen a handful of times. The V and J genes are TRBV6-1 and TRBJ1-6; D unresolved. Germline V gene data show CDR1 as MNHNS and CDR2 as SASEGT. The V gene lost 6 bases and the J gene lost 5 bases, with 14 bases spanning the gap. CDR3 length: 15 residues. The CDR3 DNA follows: TGTGCCAGCAGCCCCTTAGTGATAAATAATTCACCCCTCCACTTT. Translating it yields CASSPLVINNSPLHF.

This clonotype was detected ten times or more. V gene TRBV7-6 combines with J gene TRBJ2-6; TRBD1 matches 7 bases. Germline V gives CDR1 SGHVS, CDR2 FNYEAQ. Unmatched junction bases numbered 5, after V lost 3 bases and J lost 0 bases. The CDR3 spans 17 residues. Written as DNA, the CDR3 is TGTGCCAGCAGCTTTGGGACAGCAATCTCTGGGGCCAACGTCCTGACTTTC. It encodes CASSFGTAISGANVLTF.

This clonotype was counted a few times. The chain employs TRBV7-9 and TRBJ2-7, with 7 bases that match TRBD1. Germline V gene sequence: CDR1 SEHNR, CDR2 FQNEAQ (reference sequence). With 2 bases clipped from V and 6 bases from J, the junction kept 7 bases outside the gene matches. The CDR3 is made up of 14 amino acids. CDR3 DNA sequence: TGTGCCAGCAGCTTAAGGGACAGATCGGTCGAGCAGTACTTC. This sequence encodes CASSLRDRSVEQYF.

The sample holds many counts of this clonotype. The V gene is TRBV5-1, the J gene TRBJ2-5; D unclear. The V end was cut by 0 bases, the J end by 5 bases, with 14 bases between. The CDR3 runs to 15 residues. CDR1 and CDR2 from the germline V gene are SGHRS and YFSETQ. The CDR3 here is CASSLDTPERETQYF. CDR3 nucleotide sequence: TGCGCCAGCAGCTTGGATACCCCGGAGAGGGAGACCCAGTACTTC.

The CDR3 nucleotides are TGTGCCAGTAGTTTCGGGATGAGCACTGAAGCTTTCTTT. Translating gives CASSFGMSTEAFF. The chain employs TRBV19 and TRBJ1-1; D unclear. The CDR3 is made up of 13 amino acids. Germline CDR1 LNHDA, CDR2 SQIVND (reference sequence). V was cut by 5 bases and J by 4 bases, with 11 bases left in between.

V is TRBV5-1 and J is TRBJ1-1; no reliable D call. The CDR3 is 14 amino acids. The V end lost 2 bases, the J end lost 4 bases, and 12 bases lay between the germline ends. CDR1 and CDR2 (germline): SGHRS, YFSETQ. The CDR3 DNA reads TGCGCCAGCAGCTTTTCAGTATCTAGCACTGAAGCTTTCTTT. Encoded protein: CASSFSVSSTEAFF.